This T cell receptor beta chain was documented in a study of Ad26.COV2.S vaccination and SARS-CoV-2 variants. General study results and limits: Breadth, reportedly substantial, characterized the spike-specific CD8+ and CD4+ T cell responses after vaccination.

Assay: immunoSEQ multiplex PCR; the TCRdb copy retains only in-frame clones and omits some. This sample has hundreds of thousands of clones, with about 90% found just once. Treatment denoted: about 20 received Ad26.COV2.S at low or high dose, single or two shots; roughly five received placebo; per-sample allocation not given. The samples date from day 63 after the first vaccine or placebo injection. Note on this clone: What it recognizes is unknown.

This CDR3 spans 13 amino acids. V was pared by 6 bases and J by 1 base, with 9 bases between. Germline V lookup: CDR1 MNHNS, CDR2 SASEGT. The gene calls are TRBV6-1 and TRBJ1-1; unclear D gene. The source material was peripheral blood, sampled in a trial of Ad26.COV2.S vaccine versus placebo. The sequence was collected from a person aged 18-65 years who received the Ad26.COV2.S COVID-19 vaccine or a placebo. CDR3 amino acids: CASSSRENTEAFF. In nucleotides, the CDR3 is TGTGCCAGCAGCTCCCGGGAGAACACTGAAGCTTTCTTT.